These T cell receptor beta chains were read from a single sample in a study of OX40 agonist ivuxolimab in advanced cancers. The table came from immunoSEQ multiplex PCR; TCRdb's copy has only in-frame clones and leaves some out. This table has about 15,000 clones, approximately 82% appearing once. Material: CD4+ or CD8+ T cells sorted from blood, obtained in a trial of the OX40 agonist ivuxolimab. The receptors shown here come from an adult with an advanced solid tumor such as melanoma, head and neck, liver or kidney cancer. Both conserved end residues are part of each CDR3. The D gene is left open where the match is weak. Size tells how often a clone was seen (once, few, many) or the class of an expanded clone, and some rows leave it out.

D	size	V	J	DNA	CDR3
TRBD2	-	TRBV13	TRBJ2-1	TGTGCCAGCAGCAACGAAGGACTAGCGGTTGCCCCGTTTTTCTCCTACAATGAGCAGTTCTTC	CASSNEGLAVAPFFSYNEQFF
-	-	TRBV9	TRBJ2-5	TGTGCCAGCAGCGGGGGCCAGGGAAGGGAGACCCAGTACTTC	CASSGGQGRETQYF
TRBD2	-	TRBV9	TRBJ2-3	TGTGCCAGCAGCGTAGTGACTGCGGGAGGGCCGGGAGATACGCAGTATTTT	CASSVVTAGGPGDTQYF
TRBD2	-	TRBV5-1	TRBJ2-3	TGCGCCAGCAGCTTGGTTCGGCTAGCGGGAGCAGTAGCAGATACGCAGTATTTT	CASSLVRLAGAVADTQYF
-	-	TRBV10-1	TRBJ2-3	TGCGCCAGCACTGCTAGGGACTCTCCTCCTCGCACAGATACGCAGTATTTT	CASTARDSPPRTDTQYF
-	-	TRBV7-2	TRBJ1-1	TGTGCCAGCAGCCGGGCGGGGTTGATGGTCACTGAAGCTTTCTTT	CASSRAGLMVTEAFF
TRBD2	-	TRBV27	TRBJ2-2	TGTGCCAGCAGTTTATCACTAGCGGGAGTCGGGGAGCTGTTTTTT	CASSLSLAGVGELFF
-	once	TRBV7-9	TRBJ2-1	TGTGCCAGCAGCTTAGTGACTAGAATTAATGAGCAGTTCTTC	CASSLVTRINEQFF
-	medium-sized	TRBV28	TRBJ1-1	TGTGCCAGCATCTCAACGGTGATGCGGATGAACACTGAAGCTTTCTTT	CASISTVMRMNTEAFF
-	-	TRBV14	TRBJ2-7	TGTGCCAGCAGCTCAGTAGGTGGTAGCTACGAGCAGTACTTC	CASSSVGGSYEQYF
-	once	TRBV6-5	TRBJ2-7	TGTGCCAGCAGTTACCCCCGAGAGGGGGACGAGCAGTACTTC	CASSYPREGDEQYF
-	-	TRBV11-2	TRBJ2-1	TGTGCCAGCAGTATTCAGCCATCTATGCATGAGCAGTTCTTC	CASSIQPSMHEQFF